This T cell receptor beta chain is drawn from a study of identifying expanded T cells in peripheral blood. Findings and caveats of the study: Over approximately two and four weeks, about 15 and 18 clones changed, versus around 1.1 between replicates.

As concerns this clone: Its specificity is unknown.

This CDR3 has 15 residues. Germline V gene sequence: CDR1 WNHNN, CDR2 SYGVQD (reference sequence). Trimming took 6 bases from V and 7 from J, leaving 19 bases between them. Only in-frame clones appear in the TCRdb table, and some are missing; sequencing was by immunoSEQ multiplex PCR. The sample has some 54,000 clones, 65% to 90% seen once. The sample was blood. The sequence derives from a person aged 18 to 70 in good health. V is TRBV10-1 and J is TRBJ2-1, with D possibly being TRBD1 or TRBD2 (5 bases each). CDR3 loop: CASRTAAEDMNEQFF. The DNA for the CDR3 is TGCGCCAGCAGAACCGCAGCGGAGGACATGAATGAGCAGTTCTTC.